This T cell receptor (beta chain) was recovered during a study of cytomegalovirus exposure and HLA in healthy donors. CDR1 is SGHNT and CDR2 is YYREEE in the germline V gene (reference sequence). The CDR3 runs to 12 residues. Losses at the gene ends were 6 bases for V and 5 bases for J; bases not matched to a gene: 2. This clone has only one observation. Antigen specificity is unknown. Study-wide points: Later analysis demonstrated an association between a missense DCLRE1C variant and TCR beta V- and J-gene trimming.

PCR employed 60 Vbeta and 13 Jbeta primers. The repertoire was sequenced with immunoSEQ multiplex PCR; TCRdb's copy has only in-frame clones and lacks some. The sample has 130,000 to 150,000 clones, about four fifths seen once. The material sequenced was PBMCs. The receptor was isolated from a man aged 35 to 55 in good health and CMV-seropositive. This chain links TRBV5-4 with TRBJ2-1, with 7 bases that match TRBD2. The CDR3 spells CASTGTNNEQFF. DNA for the CDR3: TGTGCCAGCACGGGGACTAACAATGAGCAGTTCTTC.